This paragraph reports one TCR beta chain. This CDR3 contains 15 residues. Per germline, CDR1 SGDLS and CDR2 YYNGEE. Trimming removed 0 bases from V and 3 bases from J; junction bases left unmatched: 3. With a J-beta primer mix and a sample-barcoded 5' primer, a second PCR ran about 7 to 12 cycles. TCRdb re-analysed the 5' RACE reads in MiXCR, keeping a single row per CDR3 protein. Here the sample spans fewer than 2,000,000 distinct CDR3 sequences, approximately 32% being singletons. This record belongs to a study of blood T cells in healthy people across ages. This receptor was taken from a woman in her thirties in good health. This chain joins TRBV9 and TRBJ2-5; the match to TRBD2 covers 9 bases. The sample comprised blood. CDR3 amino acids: CASSVAAGGKETQYF. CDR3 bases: TGTGCCAGCAGCGTAGCGGCGGGAGGGAAAGAGACCCAGTACTTC.